This is a list of T cell receptor beta chains from one sample in a study of shared clonotypes between healthy human individuals. The assay was immunoSEQ multiplex PCR, and TCRdb's table has in-frame clones only and misses some. The sample gives around 690,000 clones, 90% of which show up once; 34% is in the top ten. Sequencing was performed on memory CD8+ T cells from PBMCs. These TCRs come from a man between 18 and 35 years old in good health. Some clones in this sample may be carry-over from other donors' samples. The CDR3 runs from the conserved cysteine through the conserved F or W. A D gene is named only where the DNA matches it firmly. Not every row has a clone size; where given, it reads once, few, many or a size class.

d_call: TRBD2; clone_size: .; v_call: TRBV10-3; j_call: TRBJ2-5; cdr3_nt: TGTGCCATCAGTGGGTCTAGCGGGATACAAGAGACCCAGTACTTC; cdr3_aa: CAISGSSGIQETQYF
d_call: .; clone_size: .; v_call: TRBV19; j_call: TRBJ1-2; cdr3_nt: TGTGCCAGTAGTACCCTACAAGACAGGTTGCTTGGCTACACCTTC; cdr3_aa: CASSTLQDRLLGYTF
d_call: .; clone_size: .; v_call: TRBV21-1; j_call: TRBJ1-1; cdr3_nt: TGTGCCAGCAGACGCAAGACCGGGCAGAACACTGAAGCTTTCTTT; cdr3_aa: CASRRKTGQNTEAFF
d_call: .; clone_size: .; v_call: TRBV29-1; j_call: TRBJ2-7; cdr3_nt: TGCAGCGTCCGATCCGTCTACGAGCAGTACTTC; cdr3_aa: CSVRSVYEQYF
d_call: TRBD1; clone_size: .; v_call: TRBV4-3; j_call: TRBJ2-2; cdr3_nt: TGCGCCAGCAGCCCACACCGGGACAGGAACACCGGGGAGCTGTTTTTT; cdr3_aa: CASSPHRDRNTGELFF
d_call: .; clone_size: .; v_call: TRBV5-4; j_call: TRBJ1-2; cdr3_nt: TGTGCCAGCAGCTTTGCTGGGGGCTACACCTTC; cdr3_aa: CASSFAGGYTF
d_call: TRBD1; clone_size: .; v_call: TRBV6-1; j_call: TRBJ2-5; cdr3_nt: TGTGCCAGCGGGGACAGTGGAGAGACCCAGTACTTC; cdr3_aa: CASGDSGETQYF
d_call: TRBD2; clone_size: .; v_call: TRBV11-2; j_call: TRBJ2-7; cdr3_nt: TGTGCCAGCAGCTTGAGGGGACTAGCGCAGGCGGCGTGGCAGTACTTC; cdr3_aa: CASSLRGLAQAAWQYF
d_call: .; clone_size: once; v_call: TRBV5-6; j_call: TRBJ1-1; cdr3_nt: TGTGCCAGCACCGCGGCCCCCCGGAACACTGAAGCTTTCTTT; cdr3_aa: CASTAAPRNTEAFF
d_call: TRBD1; clone_size: .; v_call: TRBV10-1; j_call: TRBJ1-1; cdr3_nt: TGCGCCAGCAGCCCCGGGACAGAGATCTTTGAAGCTTTCTTT; cdr3_aa: CASSPGTEIFEAFF
d_call: .; clone_size: .; v_call: TRBV2; j_call: TRBJ2-1; cdr3_nt: TGTGCCAGCAGTTCATCTAGGACCTACAATGAGCAGTTCTTC; cdr3_aa: CASSSSRTYNEQFF
d_call: .; clone_size: .; v_call: TRBV28; j_call: TRBJ1-2; cdr3_nt: TGTGCCAGCAGTATCTATTCGGGCACAGGGAGGGACTATGGCTACACCTTC; cdr3_aa: CASSIYSGTGRDYGYTF
d_call: .; clone_size: once; v_call: TRBV4-1; j_call: TRBJ1-2; cdr3_nt: TGCGCCAGCAGCCAAGAGGGTATTTACACCAACTATGGCTACACCTTC; cdr3_aa: CASSQEGIYTNYGYTF
d_call: .; clone_size: .; v_call: TRBV23-1; j_call: TRBJ1-4; cdr3_nt: TGCGCCATCTATATGAAGAGTGAAAAACTGTTTTTT; cdr3_aa: CAIYMKSEKLFF
d_call: .; clone_size: .; v_call: TRBV7-9; j_call: TRBJ1-5; cdr3_nt: TGTGCCAGCACTCCGGGGCCGAGCGATCAGCCCCAGCATTTT; cdr3_aa: CASTPGPSDQPQHF
d_call: TRBD1; clone_size: .; v_call: TRBV6-5; j_call: TRBJ2-7; cdr3_nt: TGTGCCAGCAGTTACTCGGACAGGGGATTCTCCTACGAGCAGTACTTC; cdr3_aa: CASSYSDRGFSYEQYF
d_call: TRBD2; clone_size: .; v_call: TRBV5-6; j_call: TRBJ2-7; cdr3_nt: TGTGCCAGCAGCTCGTCGGCGAGCGGGAGAGGGCACGAGCAGTACTTC; cdr3_aa: CASSSSASGRGHEQYF
d_call: .; clone_size: few; v_call: TRBV19; j_call: TRBJ1-5; cdr3_nt: TGTGCCAGTTTCCCTGGGGGGCCGCGTCAGCCCCAGCATTTT; cdr3_aa: CASFPGGPRQPQHF
d_call: TRBD1; clone_size: .; v_call: TRBV7-2; j_call: TRBJ2-3; cdr3_nt: TGTGCCAGCAGCCAAAGCGCCCGGACAGGCAGCACAGATACGCAGTATTTT; cdr3_aa: CASSQSARTGSTDTQYF
d_call: .; clone_size: .; v_call: TRBV9; j_call: TRBJ2-5; cdr3_nt: TGTGCCAGCAGCGGCTTAGGGGTCGGGGGAACCCAGTACTTC; cdr3_aa: CASSGLGVGGTQYF
d_call: .; clone_size: .; v_call: TRBV27; j_call: TRBJ1-1; cdr3_nt: TGTGCCAGCAGTTCCGCATTCCCCCCTCTGAACACTGAAGCTTTCTTT; cdr3_aa: CASSSAFPPLNTEAFF
d_call: .; clone_size: .; v_call: TRBV5-5; j_call: TRBJ2-7; cdr3_nt: TGTGCCAGCAGCTTGGTCCCGATAGGGGAGCAGTACTTC; cdr3_aa: CASSLVPIGEQYF
d_call: .; clone_size: .; v_call: TRBV9; j_call: TRBJ1-4; cdr3_nt: TGTGCCAGCAGCGCCTTGGGAGGGCTTCGTGAAAAACTGTTTTTT; cdr3_aa: CASSALGGLREKLFF
d_call: TRBD2; clone_size: .; v_call: TRBV10-1; j_call: TRBJ2-1; cdr3_nt: TGCGCCAGCAGTGAGCGGAGGCCTAGCGGGAGAGTAAGTAGAGGCAATGAGCAGTTCTTC; cdr3_aa: CASSERRPSGRVSRGNEQFF
d_call: .; clone_size: .; v_call: TRBV27; j_call: TRBJ1-2; cdr3_nt: TGTGCCAGCAGTTTATCGGGGGGAAACTATGGCTACACCTTC; cdr3_aa: CASSLSGGNYGYTF
d_call: .; clone_size: .; v_call: TRBV19; j_call: TRBJ1-1; cdr3_nt: TGTGCCAGTAGTATTGGGCCTCGAGAAGCTTTCTTT; cdr3_aa: CASSIGPREAFF
d_call: .; clone_size: .; v_call: TRBV28; j_call: TRBJ2-1; cdr3_nt: TGTGCCAGCACCTGGGCAGCCGCCTACAATGAGCAGTTCTTC; cdr3_aa: CASTWAAAYNEQFF
d_call: .; clone_size: once; v_call: TRBV4-2; j_call: TRBJ2-7; cdr3_nt: TGTGCCAGCAGCCAAGATCGGAGGACGGCCTACGAGCAGTACTTC; cdr3_aa: CASSQDRRTAYEQYF
d_call: .; clone_size: .; v_call: TRBV7-9; j_call: TRBJ2-2; cdr3_nt: TGTGCCAGCAGCTTAGGTGGCAGAAACACCGGGGAGCTGTTTTTT; cdr3_aa: CASSLGGRNTGELFF
d_call: .; clone_size: .; v_call: TRBV4-1; j_call: TRBJ1-5; cdr3_nt: TGCGCCAGCAGCCAATTCCCTGGGGGCCGGACAGCAACTAATCAGCCCCAGCATTTT; cdr3_aa: CASSQFPGGRTATNQPQHF
d_call: TRBD1; clone_size: .; v_call: TRBV28; j_call: TRBJ2-7; cdr3_nt: TGTGCCAGCAGGCACAGGGGGAACTACGAGCAGTACTTC; cdr3_aa: CASRHRGNYEQYF
d_call: TRBD1; clone_size: .; v_call: TRBV29-1; j_call: TRBJ2-5; cdr3_nt: TGCAGCGTGGGGACAGGGGCTGTGGAGACCCAGTACTTC; cdr3_aa: CSVGTGAVETQYF
d_call: .; clone_size: .; v_call: TRBV27; j_call: TRBJ1-1; cdr3_nt: TGTGCCAGCAGTTCCCCTGCCACGGGAGACACTGAAGCTTTCTTT; cdr3_aa: CASSSPATGDTEAFF
d_call: .; clone_size: .; v_call: TRBV25-1; j_call: TRBJ2-7; cdr3_nt: TGTGCCAGCAGTGAATGGGCTGTGGGCTACGAGCAGTACTTC; cdr3_aa: CASSEWAVGYEQYF
d_call: .; clone_size: .; v_call: TRBV28; j_call: TRBJ2-1; cdr3_nt: TGTGCCAGCAGTTTTGGGGAGTGGACCTACAATGAGCAGTTCTTC; cdr3_aa: CASSFGEWTYNEQFF
d_call: .; clone_size: once; v_call: TRBV27; j_call: TRBJ1-2; cdr3_nt: TGTGCCAGCAGTTTAACATACCCCGGAAGTAACTATGGCTACACCTTC; cdr3_aa: CASSLTYPGSNYGYTF
d_call: TRBD1; clone_size: .; v_call: TRBV29-1; j_call: TRBJ2-3; cdr3_nt: TGCAGCGTTAAAGGGGGCGCAAGCACAGATACGCAGTATTTT; cdr3_aa: CSVKGGASTDTQYF
d_call: .; clone_size: .; v_call: TRBV27; j_call: TRBJ1-5; cdr3_nt: TGTGCCAGCAGTTTAATGGCAGGGAGCAATCAGCCCCAGCATTTT; cdr3_aa: CASSLMAGSNQPQHF
d_call: TRBD1; clone_size: .; v_call: TRBV5-1; j_call: TRBJ1-2; cdr3_nt: TGCGCCAGCAGCTCACCACTACAGGACAGGGAGCGAGGGGATGGCTACACCTTC; cdr3_aa: CASSSPLQDRERGDGYTF
d_call: TRBD1; clone_size: .; v_call: TRBV28; j_call: TRBJ2-3; cdr3_nt: TGTGCCAGCAGTCCCACACTCGTCCGGGACAGGGGGCCAACAGATACGCAGTATTTT; cdr3_aa: CASSPTLVRDRGPTDTQYF
d_call: .; clone_size: .; v_call: TRBV28; j_call: TRBJ1-1; cdr3_nt: TGTGCCAGCAGGGACGGTATGAACACTGAAGCTTTCTTT; cdr3_aa: CASRDGMNTEAFF
d_call: TRBD1; clone_size: .; v_call: TRBV28; j_call: TRBJ2-7; cdr3_nt: TGTGCCAGCAGGGAACAGGGGAGCTCCTACGAGCAGTACTTC; cdr3_aa: CASREQGSSYEQYF
d_call: TRBD2; clone_size: .; v_call: TRBV2; j_call: TRBJ2-3; cdr3_nt: TGTGCCAGCAGTCCGTTAGGTCTAGCGGGAGGAGATACGCAGTATTTT; cdr3_aa: CASSPLGLAGGDTQYF
d_call: .; clone_size: .; v_call: TRBV10-3; j_call: TRBJ1-2; cdr3_nt: TGTGCCATCAATCCGACAGAGATAAACTATGGCTACACCTTC; cdr3_aa: CAINPTEINYGYTF
d_call: .; clone_size: .; v_call: TRBV9; j_call: TRBJ2-3; cdr3_nt: TGTGCCAGCAGCGTAATCGGGGAGGTAGATACGCAGTATTTT; cdr3_aa: CASSVIGEVDTQYF
d_call: .; clone_size: .; v_call: TRBV29-1; j_call: TRBJ1-5; cdr3_nt: TGCAGCAGAAATACAGGAGAACCCAATCAGCCCCAGCATTTT; cdr3_aa: CSRNTGEPNQPQHF
d_call: TRBD1; clone_size: .; v_call: TRBV19; j_call: TRBJ2-1; cdr3_nt: TGTGCCAGTAAACAGGGGTACAATGAGCAGTTCTTC; cdr3_aa: CASKQGYNEQFF
d_call: .; clone_size: .; v_call: TRBV19; j_call: TRBJ1-1; cdr3_nt: TGTGCCAGTAGTAGCCGTGAACAAGGGAGGACTGAAGCTTTCTTT; cdr3_aa: CASSSREQGRTEAFF